One and the same sample provided the 2 T cell receptor beta chains below, sequenced in a study of blood T cell repertoires in COVID-19. Profiling relied on immunoSEQ multiplex PCR, and the TCRdb table lists in-frame clones only, not all of them. Of 30,000 to 40,000 clones listed, approximately 81% were seen once; the top ten hold 3.1%. The sample comprised peripheral blood. The receptors stem from a man between 65 and 80 years old with COVID-19, enrolled during active disease.

The rearrangement links TRBV11-2 to TRBJ2-7; perhaps TRBD1 as D (5 bases). The V gene's germline CDR1 is SGHAT and CDR2 FQNNGV. The CDR3 spans 15 residues. Trimming left V 5 bases short and J 3 bases short, with 17 bases between. This CDR3 reads CASSASPTGDYEQYF. CDR3 sequence (DNA): TGTGCCAGCAGCGCCTCTCCAACAGGTGACTACGAGCAGTACTTC.

The chain is built from TRBV2 and TRBJ2-2; D ambiguous. The CDR3 is made up of 15 amino acids. V lost 6 bases and J lost 0, with 11 bases in between. Germline V gene lookup returns CDR1 SNHLY and CDR2 FYNNEI. The CDR3 reads CASRTQHSNTGELFF. CDR3 DNA: TGTGCCAGCAGGACACAACATTCGAACACCGGGGAGCTGTTTTTT.